These 27 T cell receptor beta chains were all obtained from the same sample, sequenced in a study of CD8 T cells in Susac syndrome. Reverse transcription of roughly 0.45 to 1 ug RNA used random hexamers. MiXCR, run by TCRdb on the immunoSEQ multiplex PCR reads, gives a single entry per CDR3 protein. The repertoire includes under 150,000 distinct CDR3 sequences, around 94% of them detected once, and 0.25% to 0.3% sits in the top ten. The specimen was CD8+ T cells from PBMCs. The receptors derive from a human donor in good health.

This clonotype has more than one count but fewer than ten. This chain joins TRBV12-3 or TRBV12-4 and TRBJ2-1; tentatively, D is TRBD2 (6 bases). The CDR3 contains 14 residues. V was clipped by 1 base and J by 4 bases, with 8 bases between them. The CDR3 reads CASSLGGTYNEQFF. The CDR3 DNA reads as TGTGCCAGCAGTTTAGGCGGGACTTACAATGAGCAGTTCTTC.

The sample holds one count of this clonotype. The CDR3 DNA reads TGTGCCAGCAGCCCGGCCACTGAAGCTTTCTTT. This encodes CASSPATEAFF. This sequence joins TRBV7-9 and TRBJ1-1; D gene uncertain. The CDR3 consists of 11 residues. Trimming pared 5 bases from V and 4 bases from J, leaving 5 bases between. Germline V gene sequence: CDR1 SEHNR, CDR2 FQNEAQ (reference sequence).

The rearrangement uses TRBV15 and TRBJ2-7; D is uncertain. Per the germline V gene, CDR1 is LNHNV and CDR2 is YYDKDF (reference sequence). CDR3 length: 12 amino acids. V lost 2 bases, J lost 6 bases, and 8 bases lay in between. CDR3 protein: CATSRQVSEQYF. DNA for the CDR3: TGTGCCACCAGCAGACAGGTTTCCGAGCAGTACTTC. The whole variable domain, filled in from reference TRBV15 and TRBJ2-7, reads DAMVIQNPRYQVTQFGKPVTLSCSQTLNHNVMYWYQQKSSQAPKLLFHYYDKDFNNEADTPDNFQSRRPNTSFCFLDIRSPGLGDTAMYLCATSRQVSEQYFGPGTRLTVT.

This sequence joins TRBV7-9 and TRBJ1-1; D ambiguous. CDR3 length: 15 residues. Germline-derived CDR1 and CDR2 are SEHNR and FQNEAQ (reference sequence). V dropped 1 base and J dropped 0 bases, with 9 bases sitting between them. CDR3 coding DNA: TGTGCCAGCAGCTTAGTCGGGGTTATGAACACTGAAGCTTTCTTT. It codes for CASSLVGVMNTEAFF.

The V call is TRBV27, the J call TRBJ2-7; D gene ambiguous. Trimming left V 7 bases short and J 2 bases short, with 15 bases between. Germline V gene sequence: CDR1 MNHEY, CDR2 SMNVEV (reference sequence). The CDR3 consists of 14 residues. This CDR3 reads CASKFQFQTYEQYF. The CDR3 DNA is TGTGCCAGCAAATTTCAATTCCAAACCTACGAGCAGTACTTC.

J is TRBJ2-6 and V is TRBV4-3; no clear D gene. This CDR3 is 16 amino acids long. V lost 4 bases and J 0 bases, leaving 10 bases between the germline ends. CDR1 is LGHNA, CDR2 YSLEER, per germline. Here the CDR3 reads CASSPLILSGANVLTF. CDR3 nucleotide sequence: TGCGCCAGCAGCCCCCTGATACTCTCTGGGGCCAACGTCCTGACTTTC.

The chain uses TRBV9 and TRBJ2-3; possibly TRBD1 for D (5 bases). The CDR3 spans 16 residues. Germline CDR1 is SGDLS and CDR2 is YYNGEE. Trimming stripped 0 bases from V and 1 base from J, with 12 bases between. The CDR3 nucleotides read TGTGCCAGCAGCGTAGAGTGGACAATAGGCACAGATACGCAGTATTTT. It is translated as CASSVEWTIGTDTQYF.

The count of this clonotype is one. This chain uses TRBV15 with TRBJ1-2, with 9 positions matching TRBD1. CDR1 LNHNV and CDR2 YYDKDF come from the germline V gene (reference sequence). CDR3 length equals 16 residues. Unmatched junction bases numbered 4, after V lost 2 bases and J lost 0 bases. For the CDR3, the DNA is TGTGCCACCAGCAGACAACAGGGGGCCACTAACTATGGCTACACCTTC. It specifies CATSRQQGATNYGYTF.

The V gene is TRBV30, the J gene TRBJ2-7; the match to TRBD2 covers 9 bases. Germline lookup yields CDR1 GTSNPN and CDR2 SVGIG (reference sequence). With V trimmed by 1 base and J by 2 bases, 15 bases remained unmatched. This CDR3 is 18 amino acids long. The CDR3 nucleotides read TGTGCCTGGAGTGACAATTTCCAGACTAGCGGAAGCCCCTACGAGCAGTACTTC. Amino acid sequence: CAWSDNFQTSGSPYEQYF.

The gene calls are TRBV29-1 and TRBJ2-3, with D unresolved. CDR3 length: 12 residues. V dropped 2 bases and J dropped 6 bases, with 9 bases sitting between them. The V gene's germline CDR1 is SQVTM and CDR2 ANQGSEA. The CDR3: CSVELELDTQYF. As DNA, the CDR3 is TGCAGCGTTGAACTAGAACTTGATACGCAGTATTTT.

The chain has TRBV6-5 and TRBJ2-1; no reliable D call. This CDR3 region has 13 residues. Trimming took 0 bases from V and 6 from J, leaving 6 bases between them. Germline lookup yields CDR1 MNHEY and CDR2 SVGAGI. CDR3 region: CASSYSPVNEQFF. CDR3 bases: TGTGCCAGCAGTTACTCTCCCGTCAATGAGCAGTTCTTC.

The chain uses TRBV13 and TRBJ2-1; D is undetermined. V was clipped by 5 bases and J by 10 bases, with 9 bases between them. The CDR3 sequence is 11 residues long. The V gene's germline CDR1 is PRHDT and CDR2 FYEKMQ (reference sequence). CDR3 amino acids: CASSHAQEQFF. CDR3 bases: TGTGCCAGCAGCCATGCCCAAGAGCAGTTCTTC.

The chain carries TRBV28 and TRBJ2-7; TRBD2 might be the D (5 bases). Trimming stripped 4 bases from V and 2 bases from J, with 9 bases between. Germline loops: CDR1 MDHEN, CDR2 SYDVKM. The CDR3 runs to 13 residues. The CDR3 here is CASSYRGTYEQYF. In DNA, the CDR3 is TGTGCCAGCAGTTACCGGGGAACCTACGAGCAGTACTTC.

This chain connects TRBV27 to TRBJ2-2, with TRBD2 as a possible D gene (6 bases). Germline values: CDR1 MNHEY, CDR2 SMNVEV (reference sequence). Trimming pared 6 bases from V and 3 bases from J, leaving 14 bases between. The CDR3 extends over 15 amino acids. This chain's CDR3 is CASSPLGGYTGELFF. In DNA, the CDR3 is TGTGCCAGCAGCCCCTTGGGGGGATACACCGGGGAGCTGTTTTTT.

Turning to this clonotype: Mismatch with germline at one junction end may stem from a read error. This chain uses TRBV27 with TRBJ2-1; D unclear. Germline loops: CDR1 MNHEY, CDR2 SMNVEV (reference sequence). The CDR3 consists of 16 residues. CDR3 DNA sequence: TGTGCCAGCAGTTTTGTGGCAGGACCCTCCTTCAATGAGCAGTTCTTC. Translating gives CASSFVAGPSFNEQFF.

The chain carries TRBV3-1 and TRBJ1-2; 9 bases match TRBD1. The J segment lost 7 bases and the V segment lost 6 bases, leaving 3 bases of the junction unmatched. Germline values: CDR1 LGHDT, CDR2 YNNKEL (reference sequence). The CDR3 is 12 residues long. The CDR3 here is CASRGQGGGYTF. The CDR3 nucleotides read TGTGCCAGCAGGGGACAGGGTGGTGGCTACACCTTC.

V is TRBV27 and J is TRBJ2-7; 9 positions agree with TRBD2. The J segment lost 5 bases and the V segment lost 0 bases, leaving 5 bases of the junction unmatched. The CDR3 contains 15 residues. Germline V gene sequence: CDR1 MNHEY, CDR2 SMNVEV (reference sequence). CDR3 DNA sequence: TGTGCCAGCAGTTTATCCCTAGCGGGAAGGAACGAGCAGTACTTC. This sequence encodes CASSLSLAGRNEQYF.

V is TRBV2 and J is TRBJ2-2; 9 bases line up with TRBD1. J lost 1 base, V lost 5 bases, and 8 bases had no gene match. The CDR3 is 17 amino acids. CDR1 is SNHLY, CDR2 FYNNEI, per germline. This CDR3 reads CASSYDRGKGNTGELFF. The CDR3 DNA reads TGTGCCAGCAGTTACGACAGGGGGAAAGGGAACACCGGGGAGCTGTTTTTT.

The J gene is TRBJ2-7, the V gene TRBV6-5, with 7 bases aligning to TRBD1. The CDR3 spans 15 residues. Germline CDR1 and CDR2: MNHEY and SVGAGI. After removal of 2 bases from V and 4 bases from J, the junction contained 8 bases not matched to a gene. The CDR3 loop is CASSYRERGQYEQYF. The CDR3 DNA reads TGTGCCAGCAGTTACCGAGAGAGGGGGCAGTACGAGCAGTACTTC.

This chain connects TRBV7-9 to TRBJ1-2; the D is unclear. The germline gives CDR1 SEHNR, CDR2 FQNEAQ (reference sequence). Between the trimmed V and J ends, which lost 3 bases and 5 bases, there was a span of 10 bases. The CDR3 extends over 13 amino acids. CDR3 residues: CASSFGMTYGYTF. CDR3 in DNA: TGTGCCAGCAGCTTCGGAATGACATATGGCTACACCTTC.

The chain is built from TRBV12-3 or TRBV12-4 and TRBJ2-7, with TRBD1 as a possible D gene (6 bases). V lost 5 bases to trimming and J lost 2 bases, with 10 bases between them. This CDR3 is 13 amino acids long. The CDR3 DNA reads TGTGCCAGCAGTGAACAGGGAACCTACGAGCAGTACTTC. Protein: CASSEQGTYEQYF.

The CDR3, as DNA: TGCAGTGCTAGAAGCCTAGCGGGAGGTGGAGAGACCCAGTACTTC. It is translated as CSARSLAGGGETQYF. The chain links TRBV20-1 to TRBJ2-5; 11 nucleotides agree with TRBD2. The CDR3 extends over 15 amino acids. Germline lookup yields CDR1 DFQATT and CDR2 SNEGSKA (reference sequence). J lost 4 bases, V lost 2 bases, and 6 bases had no gene match.

The V and J genes are TRBV9 and TRBJ2-1; the match to TRBD2 covers 11 bases. Trimming took 4 bases from V and 0 from J; bases not matched to a gene: 6. This CDR3 contains 17 residues. Looked up from germline, CDR1 is SGDLS and CDR2 is YYNGEE. The CDR3 region is CASSQTSGKGSYNEQFF. CDR3 sequence (DNA): TGTGCCAGCAGCCAGACTAGCGGGAAAGGCTCCTACAATGAGCAGTTCTTC. The full variable domain, its missing parts supplied by reference TRBV9 and TRBJ2-1, is DSGVTQTPKHLITATGQRVTLRCSPRSGDLSVYWYQQSLDQGLQFLIQYYNGEERAKGNILERFSAQQFPDLHSELNLSSLELGDSALYFCASSQTSGKGSYNEQFFGPGTRLTVL.

J is TRBJ2-3 and V is TRBV12-3 or TRBV12-4; D may be TRBD1 (6 bases). Trimming shortened V by 3 bases and J by 4 bases, and 17 bases separated the two germline ends. The CDR3 is 16 amino acids. Here the CDR3 DNA reads TGTGCCAGCAGTTTTAAGGGCAGGGGTACGGCAGATACGCAGTATTTT. Its protein product is CASSFKGRGTADTQYF.

V gene TRBV27 combines with J gene TRBJ2-7; the D gene is possibly TRBD2 (6 bases). Looked up from germline, CDR1 is MNHEY and CDR2 is SMNVEV (reference sequence). This CDR3 has 14 residues. Trimming left V 5 bases short and J 5 bases short, with 16 bases between. The DNA for the CDR3 is TGTGCCAGCAGTAACGAGGGACTGGCGGACGAGCAGTACTTC. This translates into CASSNEGLADEQYF.

This sequence joins TRBV9 and TRBJ2-1, with TRBD2 as a possible D gene (5 bases). The CDR3 loop spans 15 amino acids. Deletions cut 1 base from V and 1 base from J, with 9 bases between. Per the germline V gene, CDR1 is SGDLS and CDR2 is YYNGEE. The CDR3 region has the DNA TGTGCCAGCAGCGTAAGCGGTACGTCCTACAATGAGCAGTTCTTC. This translates into CASSVSGTSYNEQFF.

The CDR3 DNA follows: TGCGCCAGCAGCTGGACAGTGAGAGAGACCCAGTACTTC. Its translation: CASSWTVRETQYF. The rearrangement uses TRBV5-1 and TRBJ2-5; D is perhaps TRBD1 (6 bases). V lost 3 bases, J lost 4 bases, and 10 bases lay in between. This CDR3 contains 13 residues. Germline CDR1 and CDR2: SGHRS and YFSETQ.